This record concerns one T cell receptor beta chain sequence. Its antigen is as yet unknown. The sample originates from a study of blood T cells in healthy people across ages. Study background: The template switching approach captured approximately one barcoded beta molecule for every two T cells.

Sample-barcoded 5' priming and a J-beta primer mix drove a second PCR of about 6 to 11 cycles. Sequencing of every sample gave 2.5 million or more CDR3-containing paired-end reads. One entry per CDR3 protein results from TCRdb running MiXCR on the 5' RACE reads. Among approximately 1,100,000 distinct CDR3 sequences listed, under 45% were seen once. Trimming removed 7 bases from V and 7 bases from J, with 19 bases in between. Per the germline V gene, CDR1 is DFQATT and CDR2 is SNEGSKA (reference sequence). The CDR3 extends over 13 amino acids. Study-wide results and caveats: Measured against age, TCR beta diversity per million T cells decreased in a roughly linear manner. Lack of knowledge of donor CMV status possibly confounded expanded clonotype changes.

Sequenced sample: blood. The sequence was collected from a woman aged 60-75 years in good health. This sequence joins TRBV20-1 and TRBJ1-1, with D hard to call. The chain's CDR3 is CSVLAGVADEAFF. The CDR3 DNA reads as TGCAGTGTCCTGGCCGGGGTGGCGGATGAAGCTTTCTTT.